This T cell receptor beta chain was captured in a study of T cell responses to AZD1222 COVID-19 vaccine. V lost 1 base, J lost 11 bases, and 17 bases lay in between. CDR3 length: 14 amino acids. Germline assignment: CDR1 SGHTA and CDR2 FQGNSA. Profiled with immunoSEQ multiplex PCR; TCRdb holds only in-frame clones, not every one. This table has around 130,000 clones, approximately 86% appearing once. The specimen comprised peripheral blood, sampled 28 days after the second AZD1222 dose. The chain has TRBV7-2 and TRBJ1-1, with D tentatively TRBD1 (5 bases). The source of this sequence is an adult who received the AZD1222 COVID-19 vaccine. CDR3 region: CASSLGLGIRGAFF. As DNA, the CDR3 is TGTGCCAGCAGCTTAGGTTTGGGGATCCGGGGGGCTTTCTTT.